This T cell receptor (beta chain) was sequenced in a study of cytomegalovirus exposure and HLA in healthy donors. Assay used: immunoSEQ multiplex PCR; TCRdb lists only in-frame clones, some missing. This table holds roughly 140,000 clones, roughly 91% found once. Study-wide findings and caveats: Subsequent analysis of the 110 or so validation repertoires found a tendency for first-cohort TCR clusters to co-occur. In vitro work confirmed that a few CMV-associated chains recognize CMV antigens.

Points on this clone: Its antigen remains unknown.

Separation from the roughly 670-subject first cohort characterized the roughly 120-subject validation cohort, to which the donors belonged. Germline V CDR1 and CDR2: MGHDK, SYGVNS. The junction had 10 bases not matched to a gene; V was cut back by 2 bases and J by 8 bases. The CDR3 is made up of 17 amino acids. Sequencing used PBMCs. This clonotype originated in a woman younger than 30 in good health and CMV-seropositive. This sequence joins TRBV25-1 and TRBJ2-1; 12 nucleotides agree with TRBD2. The DNA of the CDR3 is TGTGCCAGCAGTGAAATGGCTAGCGGGAGGGCCGAGGATGAGCAGTTCTTC. This gives the protein CASSEMASGRAEDEQFF.